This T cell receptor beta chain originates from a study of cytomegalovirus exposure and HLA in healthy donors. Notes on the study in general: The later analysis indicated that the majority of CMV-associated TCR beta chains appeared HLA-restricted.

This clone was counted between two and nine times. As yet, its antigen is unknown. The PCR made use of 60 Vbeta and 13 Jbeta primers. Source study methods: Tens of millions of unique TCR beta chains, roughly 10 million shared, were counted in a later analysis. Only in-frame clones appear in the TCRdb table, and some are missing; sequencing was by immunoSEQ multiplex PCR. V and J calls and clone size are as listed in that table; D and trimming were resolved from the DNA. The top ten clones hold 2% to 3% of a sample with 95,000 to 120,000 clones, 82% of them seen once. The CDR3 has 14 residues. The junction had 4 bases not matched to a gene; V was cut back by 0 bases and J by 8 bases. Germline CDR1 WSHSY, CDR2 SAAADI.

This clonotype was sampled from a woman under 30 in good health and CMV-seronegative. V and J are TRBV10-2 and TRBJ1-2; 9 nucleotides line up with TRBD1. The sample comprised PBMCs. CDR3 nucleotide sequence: TGCGCCAGCAGTGAGTCTAACAGGGGGCTAGGCTACACCTTC. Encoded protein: CASSESNRGLGYTF.